A selection of T cell receptor beta chains follows, all from one sample in a study of OX40 agonist ivuxolimab in advanced cancers. Clones were read by immunoSEQ multiplex PCR, and TCRdb kept only the in-frame ones, dropping some. The repertoire holds 30,000 to 45,000 clones, with about 87% as singletons. The starting material was CD4+ or CD8+ T cells sorted from blood, obtained in a trial of the OX40 agonist ivuxolimab. These receptors all stem from an adult with an advanced solid tumor such as melanoma, head and neck, liver or kidney cancer. Each CDR3 is given with its conserved first and last residue. A D gene is named only where the DNA matches it firmly. Some rows have no size entry. The others give once, few or many, or a class for an expanded clone.

>TRBJ2-4|TRBD2|NA|TRBV7-2
TGTGCCAGCAGCCCATCCCAGGGAGGGCAGTACTTC
CASSPSQGGQYF
>TRBJ1-2|TRBD1|NA|TRBV7-9
TGTGCCAGCAGCCTAGGGACAGCCTATGGCTACACCTTC
CASSLGTAYGYTF
>TRBJ2-1|NA|NA|TRBV7-2
TGTGCCAGCAGCTTAGCTGCCGCGGGCCTCGGGGGTGAGCAGTTCTTC
CASSLAAAGLGGEQFF
>TRBJ1-4|NA|NA|TRBV11-2
TGTGCCAGCAGCTTAGTTGTCCCCCAGACCGGGACAACTAATGAAAAACTGTTTTTT
CASSLVVPQTGTTNEKLFF
>TRBJ2-6|NA|NA|TRBV4-2
TGTGCCAGCAGCTTGCGGGACTCAGGGGCCAACGTCCTGACTTTC
CASSLRDSGANVLTF
>TRBJ2-1|TRBD2|NA|TRBV9
TGTGCCAGCAGCCCAGGGACTAGCGGATTCAGCTCCTACAATGAGCAGTTCTTC
CASSPGTSGFSSYNEQFF
>TRBJ1-1|NA|NA|TRBV5-4
TGTGCCAGCAGCTTGGCAAGGGAAGGGAAAGCTTTCTTT
CASSLAREGKAFF
>TRBJ1-1|NA|few|TRBV4-1
TGCGCCAGCAGGGCAATGAACACTGAAGCTTTCTTT
CASRAMNTEAFF
>TRBJ1-1|NA|NA|TRBV5-6
TGTGCCAGCAGCTCCTGGCGGGGAGGCATCACTGAAGCTTTCTTT
CASSSWRGGITEAFF
>TRBJ2-7|NA|NA|TRBV15
TGTGCCACCAGCAATCCCAACTACGAGCAGTACTTC
CATSNPNYEQYF
>TRBJ2-7|NA|once|TRBV10-3
TGTGCCATCAGTCCACAGGCATTGGACAGGGAGGGCGAGCAGTACTTC
CAISPQALDREGEQYF
>TRBJ1-5|NA|NA|TRBV6-6
TGTGCCAGCATTCAGTGGGGTTCCAATCAGCCCCAGCATTTT
CASIQWGSNQPQHF
>TRBJ1-5|TRBD1|NA|TRBV28
TGTGCCAGCAGTACCGGGACAGTAAACCTGGGGGGTCAGCCCCAGCATTTT
CASSTGTVNLGGQPQHF
>TRBJ2-3|TRBD2|NA|TRBV28
TGTGCCAGCAGTCTGGCTGGGACTAGAGGGTTTGGCACAGATACGCAGTATTTT
CASSLAGTRGFGTDTQYF
>TRBJ1-2|NA|NA|TRBV5-6
TGTGCCAGCAGCTACTCGAGGGTCGGCTACACCTTC
CASSYSRVGYTF
>TRBJ2-5|NA|NA|TRBV4-1
TGCGCCAGCAGCCAAGACTCAGGGGCCGGGAGGACCCAGTACTTC
CASSQDSGAGRTQYF
>TRBJ1-1|TRBD1|NA|TRBV19
TGTGCCAGTTTACAGGGGGTATTAACTGAAGCTTTCTTT
CASLQGVLTEAFF
>TRBJ1-4|NA|NA|TRBV10-3
TGTGCCATCAGTGAGTCAACCCTCCCGGGGGAAAAACTGTTTTTT
CAISESTLPGEKLFF
>TRBJ1-6|NA|NA|TRBV11-2
TGTGCCAGCAGCTTAGATCGCCGCGGCCGGTCTTCACCCCTCCACTTT
CASSLDRRGRSSPLHF
>TRBJ1-6|NA|NA|TRBV19
TGTGCCAGTAGCTTGACAGGAGTCTATAATTCACCCCTCCACTTT
CASSLTGVYNSPLHF
>TRBJ2-5|NA|NA|TRBV28
TGTGCCAGCAGTCACTTACCGGTACCCCAGTACTTC
CASSHLPVPQYF
>TRBJ1-2|NA|NA|TRBV11-2
TGTGCCAGCAGCTTAGATCTCCCAAACTATGGCTACACCTTC
CASSLDLPNYGYTF
>TRBJ2-7|TRBD1|NA|TRBV5-1
TGCGCCAGCAGCCCGTCAGGGGGTCAGGGCCAGCAGTACTTC
CASSPSGGQGQQYF
>TRBJ2-1|TRBD2|NA|TRBV14
TGTGCCAGCAGACCCTCCGTAGCGGGAGGTTACAATGAGCAGTTCTTC
CASRPSVAGGYNEQFF
>TRBJ2-3|NA|NA|TRBV5-1
TGCGCCAGCAGCTTGGGGGGGAAGGCAGATACGCAGTATTTT
CASSLGGKADTQYF
>TRBJ2-2|TRBD1|NA|TRBV19
TGTGCCAGTAGTACCCGACAGGGGAGGAGCGGGGAGCTGTTTTTT
CASSTRQGRSGELFF
>TRBJ2-7|NA|NA|TRBV21-1
TGTGCCAGCAGCCGTGGGGGGACTTCCCGCCCCCTCGAGCAGTACTTC
CASSRGGTSRPLEQYF
>TRBJ2-3|TRBD2|few|TRBV27
TGTGCCAGCAGTTCTAAACTAGCGGGATTCACAGATACGCAGTATTTT
CASSSKLAGFTDTQYF
>TRBJ1-1|NA|NA|TRBV9
TGTGCCAGCAGCGTAGGTGGGCGGGGGGTCACTGAAGCTTTCTTT
CASSVGGRGVTEAFF
>TRBJ2-3|TRBD1|NA|TRBV7-2
TGTGCCAGCAGCTTATCAGGACAGGGGGCGCAAGATACGCAGTATTTT
CASSLSGQGAQDTQYF
>TRBJ2-2|NA|NA|TRBV9
TGTGCCAGCAGCGTAAGGGGTTCGGTCGGGGAGCTGTTTTTT
CASSVRGSVGELFF
>TRBJ1-2|TRBD1|NA|TRBV4-1
TGCGCCAGCAGCCAAGAAGAGGGACAGGGAGTAAATGGCTACACCTTC
CASSQEEGQGVNGYTF
>TRBJ2-5|NA|NA|TRBV4-1
TGCGCCAGCAGCCAAGCCGGGGCCATAAACTTC
CASSQAGAINF
>TRBJ2-7|TRBD1|NA|TRBV5-6
TGTGCCAGCAGCTTCTGGGACAGGGTCTGGTACGAGCAGTACTTC
CASSFWDRVWYEQYF
>TRBJ1-2|NA|once|TRBV9
TGTGCCAGCAGCGTAGGCATAGGGGCCCTGAATTATGGCTATGGCTACACCTTC
CASSVGIGALNYGYGYTF
>TRBJ2-7|NA|NA|TRBV9
TGTGCCAGCAGCCCCCCTGGACAGACCAGCTCCTACGAGCAGTACTTC
CASSPPGQTSSYEQYF
>TRBJ2-1|TRBD2|NA|TRBV6-5
TGTGCCAGCAGTTACAGCGGGGTCCAAGATGAGCAGTTCTTC
CASSYSGVQDEQFF
>TRBJ2-2|NA|NA|TRBV19
TGTGCCACAGGCGAGCCCTCGACATCCAGGGAGCTGTTTTTT
CATGEPSTSRELFF
>TRBJ2-3|NA|NA|TRBV9
TGTGCCAGCAGCGCTAGGAGCGGTGGCACAGATACGCAGTATTTT
CASSARSGGTDTQYF
>TRBJ2-5|TRBD1|NA|TRBV19
TGTGCCAGTACCCCGACAGGGGAAGAGACCCAGTACTTC
CASTPTGEETQYF
>TRBJ2-2|NA|NA|TRBV19
TGTGCCAGTAGTAGTCCCCGACAGTCCACCGGGGAGCTGTTTTTT
CASSSPRQSTGELFF
>TRBJ2-5|TRBD2|NA|TRBV7-8
TGTGCCAGCCTACTAGCGGGGGGAAAAGAGACCCAGTACTTC
CASLLAGGKETQYF
>TRBJ1-6|TRBD1|many|TRBV6-1
TGTGCCAGCAGGTCCGACAGGGACTCACCCCTCCACTTT
CASRSDRDSPLHF
>TRBJ1-1|NA|NA|TRBV29-1
TGCAGCGCCCGTCCGGGGTTAAACACTGAAGCTTTCTTT
CSARPGLNTEAFF
>TRBJ2-5|TRBD2|NA|TRBV7-2
TGTGCCAGCAGGGGGAGGGGATTCCAAGAGACCCAGTACTTC
CASRGRGFQETQYF
>TRBJ2-7|TRBD2|NA|TRBV5-1
TGCGCCAGCAGCTTGGCGCCTAGCGGTTTGGGCTCCTACGAGCAGTACTTC
CASSLAPSGLGSYEQYF
>TRBJ1-1|NA|NA|TRBV5-6
TGTGCCAGCAGCTTCTCCCGGTTGAACACTGAAGCTTTCTTT
CASSFSRLNTEAFF
>TRBJ1-5|TRBD1|NA|TRBV2
TGTGCCAGCAATCACAGGGGAAGCAATCAGCCCCAGCATTTT
CASNHRGSNQPQHF
>TRBJ2-3|TRBD1|NA|TRBV29-1
TGCAGCGCGACCAGGGACAGGGGCACAGATACGCAGTATTTT
CSATRDRGTDTQYF
>TRBJ1-6|NA|NA|TRBV30
TGTGCCTGGAGTCTAGGAACTCCAAATTCACCCCTCCACTTT
CAWSLGTPNSPLHF
>TRBJ1-6|TRBD1|NA|TRBV5-4
TGTGCCAGCAGCTTGGGGGGCGGACAGGGGTATAATTCACCCCTCCACTTT
CASSLGGGQGYNSPLHF
>TRBJ2-1|TRBD2|NA|TRBV6-5
TGTGCCAGCAGGGCTAGCGGGAGCTCCTACAATGAGCAGTTCTTC
CASRASGSSYNEQFF
>TRBJ2-3|NA|NA|TRBV28
TGTGCCAGCAGTTCGACTAGGGCCACAGATACGCAGTATTTT
CASSSTRATDTQYF
>TRBJ2-5|NA|NA|TRBV30
TGTGCCTGGAGTGGGGGAGTTCAAGAGACCCAGTACTTC
CAWSGGVQETQYF
>TRBJ1-1|NA|NA|TRBV6-5
TGTGCCAGCAGCTTTCCCGGGACCCTTGAAGCTTTCTTT
CASSFPGTLEAFF
>TRBJ1-2|NA|NA|TRBV15
TGTGCCACCAGCAGAGATGGAGGGATTGATGGCTACACCTTC
CATSRDGGIDGYTF
>TRBJ1-2|NA|NA|TRBV28
TGTGCCAGCAGTTCAGGGGTACCCTTTAACTATGGCTACACCTTC
CASSSGVPFNYGYTF